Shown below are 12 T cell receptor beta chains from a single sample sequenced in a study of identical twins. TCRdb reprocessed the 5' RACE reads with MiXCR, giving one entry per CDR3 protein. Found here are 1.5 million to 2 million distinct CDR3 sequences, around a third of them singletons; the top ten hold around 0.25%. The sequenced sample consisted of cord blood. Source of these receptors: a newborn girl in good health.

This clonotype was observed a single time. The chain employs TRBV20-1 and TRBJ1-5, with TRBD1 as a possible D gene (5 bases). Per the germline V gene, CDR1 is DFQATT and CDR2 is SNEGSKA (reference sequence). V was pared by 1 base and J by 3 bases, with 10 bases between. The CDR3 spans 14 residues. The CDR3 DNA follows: TGCAGTGCTAGAGGAGACAGAAACAATCAGCCCCAGCATTTT. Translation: CSARGDRNNQPQHF.

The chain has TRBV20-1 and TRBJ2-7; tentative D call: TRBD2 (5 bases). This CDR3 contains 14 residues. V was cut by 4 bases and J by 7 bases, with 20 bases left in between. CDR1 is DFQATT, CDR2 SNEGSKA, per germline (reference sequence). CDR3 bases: TGCAGTGCTATACGGACTTGGGTTTACAATGAGCAGTACTTC. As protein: CSAIRTWVYNEQYF.

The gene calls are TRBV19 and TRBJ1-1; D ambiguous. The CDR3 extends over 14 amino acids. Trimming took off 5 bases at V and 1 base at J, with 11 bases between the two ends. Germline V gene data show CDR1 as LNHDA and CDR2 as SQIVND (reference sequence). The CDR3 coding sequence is TGTGCCAGTAGTGAAATAAACACGAACACTGAAGCTTTCTTT. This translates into CASSEINTNTEAFF.

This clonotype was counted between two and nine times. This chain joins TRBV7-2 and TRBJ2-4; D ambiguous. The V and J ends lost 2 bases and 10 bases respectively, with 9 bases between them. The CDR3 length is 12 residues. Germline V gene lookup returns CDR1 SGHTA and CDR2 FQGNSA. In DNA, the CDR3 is TGTGCCAGCAGCTTACCCCAGGCTATTCAGTACTTC. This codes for CASSLPQAIQYF.

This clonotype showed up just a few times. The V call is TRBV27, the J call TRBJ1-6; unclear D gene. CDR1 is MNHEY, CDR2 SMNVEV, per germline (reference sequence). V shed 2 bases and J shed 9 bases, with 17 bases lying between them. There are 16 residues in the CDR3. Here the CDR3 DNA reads TGTGCCAGCAGTTTAAACCCCGGTTCTTGGGGTTCACCCCTCCACTTT. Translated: CASSLNPGSWGSPLHF.

DNA for the CDR3: TGCAGCGCGACCAGGGCAACTAATGAAAAACTGTTTTTT. Protein product: CSATRATNEKLFF. The chain joins TRBV20-1 to TRBJ1-4, with D possibly being TRBD1 (5 bases). In germline, CDR1 is DFQATT, CDR2 SNEGSKA (reference sequence). The CDR3 length is 13 residues.

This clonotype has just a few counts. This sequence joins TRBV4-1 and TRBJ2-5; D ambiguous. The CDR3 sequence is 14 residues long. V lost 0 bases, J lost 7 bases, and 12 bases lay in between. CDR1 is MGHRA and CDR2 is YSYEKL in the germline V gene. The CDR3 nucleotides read TGCGCCAGCAGCCAAGAAAGGACCTTTGGGACCCAGTACTTC. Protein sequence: CASSQERTFGTQYF.

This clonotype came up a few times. CDR3 region: CASSLGPTGNTEAFF. CDR3 DNA: TGTGCCAGCAGCTTAGGTCCCACAGGGAACACTGAAGCTTTCTTT. This chain connects TRBV11-2 to TRBJ1-1; maybe TRBD1 (5 bases). Deletions cut 1 base from V and 1 base from J, with 10 bases between. Germline CDR1 SGHAT, CDR2 FQNNGV. This CDR3 region has 15 residues.

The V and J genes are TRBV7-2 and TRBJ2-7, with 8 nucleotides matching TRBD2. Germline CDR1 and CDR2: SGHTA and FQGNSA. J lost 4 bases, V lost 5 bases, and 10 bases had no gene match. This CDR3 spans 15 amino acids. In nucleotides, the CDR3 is TGTGCCAGCAGCGAAGCGGGCGGGGGGAAATACGAGCAGTACTTC. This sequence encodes CASSEAGGGKYEQYF.

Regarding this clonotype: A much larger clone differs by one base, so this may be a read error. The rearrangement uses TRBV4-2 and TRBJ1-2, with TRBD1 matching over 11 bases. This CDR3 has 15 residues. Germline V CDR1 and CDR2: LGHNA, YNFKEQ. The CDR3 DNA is TGTGCCAGCAGCCCGCGGGACAGGGGGAACTATGACTACACCTTC. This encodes CASSPRDRGNYDYTF.

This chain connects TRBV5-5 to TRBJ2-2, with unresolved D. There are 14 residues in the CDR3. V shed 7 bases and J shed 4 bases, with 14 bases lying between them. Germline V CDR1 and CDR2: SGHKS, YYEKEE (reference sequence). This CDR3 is CASSLWTTTGELFF. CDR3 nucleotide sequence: TGTGCCAGCTCCCTCTGGACGACCACCGGGGAGCTGTTTTTT.

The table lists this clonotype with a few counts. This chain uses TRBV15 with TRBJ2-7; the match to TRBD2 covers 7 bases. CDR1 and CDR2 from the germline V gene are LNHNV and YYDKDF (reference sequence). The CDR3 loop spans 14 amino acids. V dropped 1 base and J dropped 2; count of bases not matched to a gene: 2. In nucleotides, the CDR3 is TGTGCCACCAGCAGAGGCGGGAGTCCCTACGAGCAGTACTTC. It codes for CATSRGGSPYEQYF.